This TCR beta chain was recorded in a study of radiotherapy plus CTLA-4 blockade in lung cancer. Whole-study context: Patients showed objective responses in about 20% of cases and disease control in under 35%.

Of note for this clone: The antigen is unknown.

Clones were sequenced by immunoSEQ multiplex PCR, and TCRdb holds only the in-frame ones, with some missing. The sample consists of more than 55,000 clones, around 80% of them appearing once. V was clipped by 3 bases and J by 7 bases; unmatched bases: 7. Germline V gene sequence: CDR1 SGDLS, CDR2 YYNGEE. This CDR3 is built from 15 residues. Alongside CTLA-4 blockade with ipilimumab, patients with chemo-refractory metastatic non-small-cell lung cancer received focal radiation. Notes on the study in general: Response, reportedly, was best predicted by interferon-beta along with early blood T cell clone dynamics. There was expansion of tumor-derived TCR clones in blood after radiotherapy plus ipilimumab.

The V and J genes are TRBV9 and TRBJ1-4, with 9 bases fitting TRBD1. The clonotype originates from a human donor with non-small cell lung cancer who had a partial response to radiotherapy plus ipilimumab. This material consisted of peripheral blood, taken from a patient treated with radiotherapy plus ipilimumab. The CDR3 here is CASSGRDRESEKLFF. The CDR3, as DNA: TGTGCCAGCAGCGGGCGGGACAGGGAGAGTGAAAAACTGTTTTTT.